These 5 T cell receptor beta chains share one sample of origin, sequenced in a study of blood T cell repertoires in COVID-19. The protocol was immunoSEQ multiplex PCR, while the TCRdb copy is restricted to in-frame clones and leaves out a portion. The sample carries hundreds of thousands of clones, roughly 80% recorded once. Sequencing was done on a sample of PBMCs or T cells enriched from blood (not recorded which). Source of these receptors: a woman aged 45-65 years who had been exposed to COVID-19.

CDR3 DNA: TGTGCCATCAAAGGGGATCGGGGACAGGGCCCCTACGAGCAGTACTTC. It specifies CAIKGDRGQGPYEQYF. The V gene is TRBV10-3, the J gene TRBJ2-7; 9 nucleotides agree with TRBD1. V was pared by 7 bases and J by 2 bases, with 12 bases of the junction left unmatched. CDR1 ENHRY and CDR2 SYGVKD come from the germline V gene. The CDR3 extends over 16 amino acids.

The rearrangement joins TRBV2 to TRBJ2-7, with D possibly being TRBD1 (6 bases). From germline, CDR1 is SNHLY and CDR2 FYNNEI. This CDR3 has 12 amino acids. Between the trimmed V and J ends, which lost 7 bases and 2 bases, there was a span of 9 bases. DNA for the CDR3: TGTGCCAGCACTCGGACAGCCTACGAGCAGTACTTC. Amino acids: CASTRTAYEQYF.

The chain is built from TRBV7-7 and TRBJ2-7, with TRBD2 matching over 11 bases. CDR1 and CDR2 from the germline V gene are SSHAT and FNYEAQ (reference sequence). V lost 5 bases to trimming and J lost 2 bases; unmatched junction nucleotides: 2. CDR3 length: 14 residues. CDR3 DNA: TGTGCCAGCAGCCCTAGCGGGGGGCCCTACGAGCAGTACTTC. Its translation: CASSPSGGPYEQYF.

The chain employs TRBV10-3 and TRBJ2-7, with a tentative D call TRBD1 (6 bases). This CDR3 has 14 residues. Germline-derived CDR1 and CDR2 are ENHRY and SYGVKD. Trimming pared 3 bases from V and 5 bases from J, leaving 14 bases between. The CDR3 spells CAISEGRGKDEQYF. DNA of the CDR3: TGTGCCATCAGTGAAGGCAGGGGAAAGGACGAGCAGTACTTC.

This chain joins TRBV15 and TRBJ2-2, with D perhaps matching TRBD1 (7 bases). The CDR3 runs 16 residues. Trimming took off 0 bases at V and 7 bases at J, with 15 bases between the two ends. CDR1 and CDR2 from the germline V gene are LNHNV and YYDKDF (reference sequence). CDR3: CATSRDLRQGGGELFF. In nucleotides, the CDR3 is TGTGCCACCAGCAGAGATTTGAGACAGGGAGGCGGGGAGCTGTTTTTT.